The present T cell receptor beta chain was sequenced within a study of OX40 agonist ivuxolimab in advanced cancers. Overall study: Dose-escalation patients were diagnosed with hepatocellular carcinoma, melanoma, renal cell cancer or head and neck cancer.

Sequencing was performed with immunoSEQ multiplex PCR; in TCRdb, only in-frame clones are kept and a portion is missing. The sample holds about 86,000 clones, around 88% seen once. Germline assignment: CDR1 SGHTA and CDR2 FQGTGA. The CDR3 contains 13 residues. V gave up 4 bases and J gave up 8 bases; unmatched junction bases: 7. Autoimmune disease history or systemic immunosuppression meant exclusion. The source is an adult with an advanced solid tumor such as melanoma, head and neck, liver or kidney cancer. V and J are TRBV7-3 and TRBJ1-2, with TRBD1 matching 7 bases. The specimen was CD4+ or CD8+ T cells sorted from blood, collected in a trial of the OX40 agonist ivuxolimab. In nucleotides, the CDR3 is TGTGCCAGCAGCTCCTCGACAGGGACCGGCTACACCTTC. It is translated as CASSSSTGTGYTF.